This T cell receptor (beta chain) was recorded in a study of human T cells and chemical hapten exposure. Study summary: 0.01% DPC was applied to the upper back in patch tests, which were read at 6 days. Small pooled library volume differences chiefly drove per-sample TCR yield variation.

Time point of the sample: patch test 2, 6 weeks after DPC sensitization. The treatment here: therapeutic diphenylcyclopropenone sensitization with weekly scalp DPC. Individual cDNA molecules received unique molecular identifiers in the library. In the original workflow: TCRs per sample had a median of approximately 96,000 and ranged from about 20,000 to 700,000. TCRdb fed the RACE reads into MiXCR, producing one record per CDR3 protein. These V and J calls rely on TCRdb rather than the paper's analysis. The sample gives hundreds of thousands of distinct CDR3 sequences, just under 6.5% of which show up once; under 7% is in the top ten. The V gene's germline CDR1 is MDHEN and CDR2 SYDVKM. CDR3 length: 18 amino acids. V lost 5 bases and J 6 bases, leaving 27 bases between the germline ends.

This sequence joins TRBV28 and TRBJ2-3; possible D gene TRBD2, 6 bases. Sequencing was performed on whole blood, taken in connection with sensitization to the hapten diphenylcyclopropenone (DPC). The clonotype was recovered from a woman under 30 with alopecia areata. Some clones in this sample may be carry-over from other donors' samples. The CDR3 reads CASSPLRLGRGGLDTQYF. The CDR3 bases are TGTGCCAGCAGTCCCCTTCGTTTAGGGCGGGGCGGCCTGGATACGCAGTATTTT.